This T cell receptor beta chain is drawn from a study of shared clonotypes between healthy human individuals. Turning to the study itself: Per-donor plates numbered three CD4 naive, three CD4 memory, two CD8 naive and one CD8 memory.

Study-level findings and limits: The naive CD4 repertoires of a handful of donors were compared, and around 5% of clonotypes were shared.

Sorted-subset replicate PCRs used roughly 210 ng of genomic DNA. This amount corresponded to 30,000 to 35,000 T cell genomes. Generated by immunoSEQ multiplex PCR, the TCRdb table keeps only in-frame clones and is missing some. In the table there are roughly 760,000 clones, 74% of which are singletons. With regard to this clone: Antigen specificity is unknown.

CDR1 is MDHEN, CDR2 SYDVKM, per germline. CDR3 length: 12 residues. Trimming took 8 bases from V and 2 from J; bases not matched to a gene: 3. The source material was memory CD4+ T cells sorted from blood. Subset reported: CD45RA-negative fraction. The V and J genes are TRBV28 and TRBJ2-7, with 7 bases identical to TRBD1. The receptor's source is a woman aged 25-40 years in good health. Written as DNA, the CDR3 is TGTGCCAGCGGGACAGCAACCTACGAGCAGTACTTC. It codes for CASGTATYEQYF.